The 15 T cell receptor beta chains in this list originate from one sample, sequenced in a study of cytomegalovirus exposure and HLA in healthy donors. Primers for the PCR totalled 60 Vbeta and 13 Jbeta. This table comes from immunoSEQ multiplex PCR, and its TCRdb copy is limited to in-frame clones, with some not included. Among about 200,000 clones, approximately 83% were seen once, and the ten largest hold 0.098%. Specimen: PBMCs. These receptors came from a boy aged 2 to 9 in good health and CMV-seronegative.

This chain connects TRBV7-2 to TRBJ2-5, with D possibly TRBD2 on 6 matching bases. The V gene's germline CDR1 is SGHTA and CDR2 FQGNSA. V was cut by 1 base and J by 4 bases, with 19 bases left in between. The CDR3 totals 17 residues. CDR3 in DNA: TGTGCCAGCAGCTTAGTCGGGAAGGGACTGTTGAGAGAGACCCAGTACTTC. It specifies CASSLVGKGLLRETQYF. Together with reference TRBV7-2 and TRBJ2-5, the CDR3 gives the full variable domain: GAGVSQSPSNKVTEKGKDVELRCDPISGHTALYWYRQSLGQGLEFLIYFQGNSAPDKSGLPSDRFSAERTGGSVSTLTIQRTQQEDSAVYLCASSLVGKGLLRETQYFGPGTRLLVL.

V and J are TRBV4-1 and TRBJ1-1; D is undetermined. CDR3 length equals 15 residues. V lost 4 bases and J 4 bases, leaving 16 bases between the germline ends. Germline V gene data show CDR1 as MGHRA and CDR2 as YSYEKL. The CDR3 DNA is TGCGCCAGCAGCCGAACCACCCGGGTCGGCACTGAAGCTTTCTTT. Encoded protein: CASSRTTRVGTEAFF.

V usage is TRBV30 and J usage is TRBJ1-1; D unclear. Germline assignment: CDR1 GTSNPN and CDR2 SVGIG (reference sequence). The V gene lost 2 bases and the J gene lost 6 bases, with 13 bases spanning the gap. This CDR3 spans 13 amino acids. The DNA of the CDR3 is TGTGCCTGGAGTCCCGGTGGGCTCGCTGAAGCTTTCTTT. Translating gives CAWSPGGLAEAFF.

The gene calls are TRBV7-3 and TRBJ2-1, with D possibly matching TRBD1 (6 bases). The germline V gene has CDR1 SGHTA and CDR2 FQGTGA. The V gene lost 4 bases and the J gene lost 2 bases, with 12 bases spanning the gap. CDR3 length: 15 amino acids. DNA of the CDR3: TGTGCCAGCAGCTCCCCAGGGGCGCCCTACAATGAGCAGTTCTTC. It encodes CASSSPGAPYNEQFF.

The chain combines TRBV6-5 with TRBJ2-7, with D uncertain. Trimming took 5 bases from V and 2 from J, leaving 13 bases between them. Looked up from germline, CDR1 is MNHEY and CDR2 is SVGAGI. The CDR3 runs 14 residues. The CDR3 DNA reads as TGTGCCAGCAGTGTGACGACTGTCCCCTACGAGCAGTACTTC. Its protein is CASSVTTVPYEQYF.

This clone was picked up a small number of times. The chain links TRBV4-3 to TRBJ1-1; D gene unclear. Trimming shortened V by 1 base and J by 11 bases, and 17 bases separated the two germline ends. Germline V gives CDR1 LGHNA, CDR2 YSLEER. The CDR3 has 14 residues. Written as DNA, the CDR3 is TGCGCCAGCAGCCAAGCAGGATGGACGGCGGGGGCTTTCTTT. This encodes CASSQAGWTAGAFF.

This chain joins TRBV13 and TRBJ2-2; D is unclear. CDR1 is PRHDT, CDR2 FYEKMQ, per germline (reference sequence). The CDR3 totals 17 residues. Trimming shortened V by 1 base and J by 3 bases, and 15 bases separated the two germline ends. The CDR3 loop reads CASSLDSFTAHTGELFF. The CDR3 DNA reads TGTGCCAGCAGCTTAGACAGTTTTACGGCCCACACCGGGGAGCTGTTTTTT. The variable domain in full, completed from reference TRBV13 and TRBJ2-2, reads AAGVIQSPRHLIKEKRETATLKCYPIPRHDTVYWYQQGPGQDPQFLISFYEKMQSDKGSIPDRFSAQQFSDYHSELNMSSLELGDSALYFCASSLDSFTAHTGELFFGEGSRLTVL.

This rearrangement joins TRBV5-1 to TRBJ2-6, with D possibly matching TRBD1 (5 bases). CDR3 length: 13 residues. Germline CDR1 is SGHRS and CDR2 is YFSETQ. V dropped 0 bases and J dropped 8 bases, with 6 bases sitting between them. The CDR3 protein is CASSLGQSNVLTF. CDR3 nucleotides: TGCGCCAGCAGCTTGGGACAGTCCAACGTCCTGACTTTC. Full variable domain (outside the CDR3, taken from reference TRBV5-1 and TRBJ2-6): KAGVTQTPRYLIKTRGQQVTLSCSPISGHRSVSWYQQTPGQGLQFLFEYFSETQRNKGNFPGRFSGRQFSNSRSEMNVSTLELGDSALYLCASSLGQSNVLTFGAGSRLTVL.

The chain carries TRBV5-1 and TRBJ1-2, with D perhaps matching TRBD1 (5 bases). Trimming removed 3 bases from V and 6 bases from J, with 9 bases in between. Per germline, CDR1 SGHRS and CDR2 YFSETQ. This CDR3 is 12 amino acids long. The CDR3 loop reads CASSSDSNGYTF. In DNA, the CDR3 is TGCGCCAGCAGCTCCGACAGCAATGGCTACACCTTC. The full variable domain, completed using reference TRBV5-1 and TRBJ1-2, is KAGVTQTPRYLIKTRGQQVTLSCSPISGHRSVSWYQQTPGQGLQFLFEYFSETQRNKGNFPGRFSGRQFSNSRSEMNVSTLELGDSALYLCASSSDSNGYTFGSGTRLTVV.

V usage is TRBV7-9 and J usage is TRBJ2-4, with D tentatively TRBD1 (6 bases). V shed 5 bases and J shed 7 bases, with 12 bases lying between them. CDR3 size: 13 residues. The germline gives CDR1 SEHNR, CDR2 FQNEAQ (reference sequence). DNA for the CDR3: TGTGCCAGCAGCCCACCGCAGGGGAACATTCAGTACTTC. Translating it yields CASSPPQGNIQYF.

This chain links TRBV29-1 with TRBJ2-3; D is undetermined. CDR3 length equals 10 residues. Trimming pared 6 bases from V and 3 bases from J, leaving 4 bases between. Germline assignment: CDR1 SQVTM and CDR2 ANQGSEA. The CDR3 loop is CSVVTDTQYF. For the CDR3, the DNA is TGCAGCGTCGTTACAGATACGCAGTATTTT.

The V call is TRBV7-2, the J call TRBJ1-6; 11 nucleotides agree with TRBD1. The CDR3 extends over 17 amino acids. J lost 7 bases, V lost 5 bases, and 10 bases had no gene match. Germline CDR1 is SGHTA and CDR2 is FQGNSA. This chain's CDR3 is CASSPGQGARGNSPLHF. The DNA for the CDR3 is TGTGCCAGCAGCCCAGGACAGGGGGCGCGGGGGAATTCACCCCTCCACTTT.

This sequence joins TRBV5-1 and TRBJ2-7, with D possibly being TRBD1 (5 bases). Trimming shortened V by 3 bases and J by 7 bases, and 14 bases separated the two germline ends. The CDR3 has 13 residues. Germline CDR1 is SGHRS and CDR2 is YFSETQ. The CDR3 sequence is CASSWSQDLEQYF. CDR3 sequence (DNA): TGCGCCAGCAGCTGGTCACAGGACCTAGAGCAGTACTTC.

The V and J genes are TRBV15 and TRBJ2-1; 11 positions match TRBD2. V lost 1 base, J lost 4 bases, and 9 bases stayed unmatched. This CDR3 region has 18 residues. Germline V CDR1 and CDR2: LNHNV, YYDKDF (reference sequence). The chain's CDR3 is CATSRGGLAGGPYNEQFF. CDR3 coding DNA: TGTGCCACCAGCAGAGGTGGCTTAGCGGGGGGGCCTTACAATGAGCAGTTCTTC.

The chain joins TRBV4-1 to TRBJ1-2, with 9 bases lining up with TRBD1. Per the germline V gene, CDR1 is MGHRA and CDR2 is YSYEKL. This CDR3 comprises 16 residues. V dropped 2 bases and J dropped 1; count of bases not matched to a gene: 5. Here the CDR3 DNA reads TGCGCCAGCAGCCAACCGGGACAGGGACTTAACTATGGCTACACCTTC. Protein: CASSQPGQGLNYGYTF.